Sequencing of this T cell receptor beta chain was carried out in a study of blood T cell repertoires in COVID-19. The repertoire was sequenced with immunoSEQ multiplex PCR; TCRdb's copy has only in-frame clones and lacks some. The sample lists 98,000 or so clones, under 90% seen once, with over 5% in the top ten. V was shortened by 5 bases and J by 6 bases, with 10 bases between the two germline ends. Germline loops: CDR1 SGHNT, CDR2 YENEEA. The CDR3 loop spans 12 amino acids. Sequenced input: peripheral blood. The chain carries TRBV11-3 and TRBJ1-1; D remains unclear. This sequence was found in a man between 60 and 75 years old with COVID-19, enrolled during active disease. CDR3 nucleotide sequence: TGTGCCAGCAGCCCTCCGGAGCCTGAAGCTTTCTTT. This sequence encodes CASSPPEPEAFF.